Listed below are T cell receptor beta chains from one sample, sequenced in a study of human T cells and chemical hapten exposure. TCRdb independently ran MiXCR on the 5' RACE reads; one entry per CDR3 protein. This sample carries about 81,000 distinct CDR3 sequences, about 8.4% of them seen once, and the ten largest clones take approximately 2.5%. The receptors originated from a male donor in good health. Each CDR3 is given with its conserved first and last residue. The order of the fields is J gene, V gene, CDR3 protein.

>TRBJ1-1|TRBV6-2/TRBV6-3
CASSYPGHPSRGKNTEAFF
>TRBJ2-3|TRBV29-1
CSDTDTQYF
>TRBJ2-3|TRBV24-1
CATSSTGTEDTDTQYF
>TRBJ1-4|TRBV12-3/TRBV12-4
CASSHRGLAEKLFF
>TRBJ1-1|TRBV5-5
CASSPGRRHTEAFF
>TRBJ2-2|TRBV7-8
CASSLASGRPGELFF
>TRBJ2-3|TRBV6-2/TRBV6-3
CASSLLASDTQYF
>TRBJ2-5|TRBV29-1
CSVQQGAARETQYF
>TRBJ2-7|TRBV7-2
CASSSGTGLSYEQYF
>TRBJ2-5|TRBV20-1
CSASLTGQETQYF
>TRBJ2-2|TRBV9
CASSHPRQGASPGELFF
>TRBJ2-3|TRBV7-2
CASSFPTVTDTQYF
>TRBJ1-1|TRBV12-5
CASGLALDRENTEAFF